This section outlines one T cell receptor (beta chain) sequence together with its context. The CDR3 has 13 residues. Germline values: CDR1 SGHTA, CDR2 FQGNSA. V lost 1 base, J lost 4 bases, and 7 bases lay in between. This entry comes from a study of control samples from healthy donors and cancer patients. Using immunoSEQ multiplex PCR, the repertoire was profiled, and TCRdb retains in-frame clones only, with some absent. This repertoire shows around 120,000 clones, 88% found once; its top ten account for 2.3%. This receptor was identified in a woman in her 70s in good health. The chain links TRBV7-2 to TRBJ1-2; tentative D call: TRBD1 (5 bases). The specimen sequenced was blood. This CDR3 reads CASSLGGAYGYTF. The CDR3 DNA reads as TGTGCCAGCAGCTTAGGCGGGGCCTATGGCTACACCTTC.